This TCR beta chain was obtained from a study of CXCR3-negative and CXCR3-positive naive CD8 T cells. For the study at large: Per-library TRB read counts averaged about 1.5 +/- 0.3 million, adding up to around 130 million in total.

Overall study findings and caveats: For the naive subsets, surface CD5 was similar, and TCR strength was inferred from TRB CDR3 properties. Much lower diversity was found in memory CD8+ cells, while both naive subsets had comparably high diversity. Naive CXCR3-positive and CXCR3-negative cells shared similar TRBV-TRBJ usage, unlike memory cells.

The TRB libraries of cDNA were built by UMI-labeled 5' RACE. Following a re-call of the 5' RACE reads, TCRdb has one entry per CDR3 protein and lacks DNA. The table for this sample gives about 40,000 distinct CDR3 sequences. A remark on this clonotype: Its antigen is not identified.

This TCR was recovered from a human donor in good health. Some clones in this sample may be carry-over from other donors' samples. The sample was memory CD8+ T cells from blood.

This CDR3 reads CSAQASPGQGGSEQFF. This sequence joins TRBV20-1 and TRBJ2-1; TCRdb picks TRBD1, but there is no DNA to check that call. This CDR3 has 16 residues. Germline assignment: CDR1 DFQATT and CDR2 SNEGSKA (reference sequence).